A selection of T cell receptor beta chains follows, all from one sample in a study of blood T cells in healthy people across ages. TCRdb re-called the 5' RACE reads with MiXCR, one entry per CDR3 protein. Of approximately 290,000 distinct CDR3 sequences detected, 25% to 30% appear once; the ten largest clones hold approximately 29%. The specimen sequenced was blood. The receptor set was obtained from a woman in her 70s in good health. Each CDR3 is given with its conserved first and last residue. D genes are given only for firm matches. Size tells how often a clone was seen (once, few, many) or the class of an expanded clone, and some rows leave it out.

V	D	size	J	CDR3	DNA
TRBV4-1	.	few	TRBJ2-3	CASSQVPGTDTQYF	TGCGCCAGCAGCCAAGTGCCAGGCACAGATACGCAGTATTTT
TRBV5-1	TRBD2	.	TRBJ2-3	CASSFALAGATDTQYF	TGCGCCAGCAGCTTCGCACTAGCGGGAGCCACAGATACGCAGTATTTT
TRBV2	.	.	TRBJ2-7	CAINRDYEQYF	TGTGCCATCAACAGGGATTACGAGCAGTACTTC
TRBV28	.	.	TRBJ2-1	CASMYMGVPHEQFF	TGTGCCAGCATGTATATGGGCGTCCCCCATGAGCAGTTCTTC
TRBV12-3/TRBV12-4	.	.	TRBJ1-3	CASSLQVVSGNTIYF	TGTGCCAGCAGTCTACAGGTAGTCTCTGGAAACACCATATATTTT
TRBV12-3/TRBV12-4	.	few	TRBJ2-7	CASSSGSSQYF	TGTGCCAGCAGTTCAGGGAGCTCGCAGTACTTC
TRBV29-1	.	many	TRBJ1-2	CSVEVIVGHYGYTF	TGCAGCGTTGAAGTTATAGTTGGGCACTATGGCTACACCTTC
TRBV5-1	.	.	TRBJ1-2	CASSLGGSSYGYTF	TGCGCCAGCAGTCTAGGAGGGAGTAGCTATGGCTACACCTTC
TRBV5-1	.	few	TRBJ2-6	CASSVQGTAGADVLTF	TGCGCCAGCAGCGTACAGGGGACTGCTGGGGCCGACGTCCTGACTTTC
TRBV4-1	.	.	TRBJ1-2	CASSPGRTNYGYTF	TGCGCCAGCAGCCCCGGCCGGACAAACTATGGCTACACCTTC
TRBV28	.	.	TRBJ2-1	CASSPRRLGGFF	TGTGCCAGCAGCCCGCGAAGACTAGGGGGGTTCTTC
TRBV6-1	TRBD1	few	TRBJ2-7	CASSEKGQTYEQYF	TGTGCCAGCAGTGAAAAGGGACAGACCTACGAGCAGTACTTC
TRBV29-1	.	once	TRBJ2-1	CSVDRQWSYNEQFF	TGCAGCGTTGATCGCCAGTGGTCCTACAATGAGCAGTTCTTC
TRBV28	TRBD2	.	TRBJ2-3	CASSFASGSRTDTQYF	TGTGCCAGCAGTTTTGCTAGCGGGAGTCGCACAGATACGCAGTATTTT
TRBV12-3/TRBV12-4	.	.	TRBJ1-2	CASSQLGTDGYTF	TGTGCCAGCAGCCAGCTCGGGACGGATGGCTACACCTTC
TRBV29-1	.	.	TRBJ1-3	CSVRRGGGTGNTIYF	TGCAGCGTCCGCAGGGGAGGGGGAACTGGAAACACCATATATTTT
TRBV20-1	TRBD2	few	TRBJ2-7	CSVGSGGTYEQYF	TGCAGTGTTGGTAGCGGGGGGACCTACGAGCAGTACTTC
TRBV18	.	few	TRBJ2-1	CASSPRMSSYEQFF	TGTGCCAGCTCACCGCGGATGAGTAGTTATGAGCAGTTCTTC
TRBV3-1	.	.	TRBJ2-1	CASSQVKGTLPFF	TGTGCCAGCAGCCAAGTTAAGGGGACATTGCCGTTCTTC
TRBV28	.	many	TRBJ2-7	CASTSGVAIYEQYF	TGTGCCAGCACATCGGGAGTCGCGATCTACGAGCAGTACTTC
TRBV28	TRBD2	.	TRBJ2-5	CASSPLGRDETQYF	TGTGCCAGCAGTCCTCTAGGGAGGGATGAGACCCAGTACTTC
TRBV27	.	many	TRBJ2-5	CASRLGALPETQYF	TGTGCCAGCAGACTCGGGGCCCTGCCAGAGACCCAGTACTTC
TRBV7-7	.	.	TRBJ2-3	CASSPSTASTDTQYF	TGTGCTAGCAGCCCCTCGACTGCGAGCACAGATACGCAGTATTTT
TRBV29-1	.	.	TRBJ2-1	CSVSPGGREQFF	TGCAGCGTCTCTCCGGGGGGCAGGGAGCAGTTCTTC
TRBV2	.	.	TRBJ2-4	CASSEVSLAKNIQYF	TGTGCCAGCAGTGAGGTCAGCCTAGCCAAAAACATTCAGTACTTC
TRBV7-3	TRBD2	few	TRBJ2-3	CASSPQSGVTSTDTQYF	TGTGCCAGCAGCCCCCAGAGCGGGGTCACTAGCACAGATACGCAGTATTTT
TRBV9	TRBD2	few	TRBJ2-5	CASSPIAGGGTQYF	TGTGCCAGCAGCCCTATAGCGGGAGGGGGGACCCAGTACTTC
TRBV29-1	TRBD1	.	TRBJ2-7	CSADRDSSYEQYF	TGCAGCGCCGACCGGGACAGCTCCTACGAGCAGTACTTC
TRBV6-5	.	few	TRBJ1-1	CASTRGGGVGEAFF	TGTGCCAGCACCCGGGGGGGAGGGGTTGGTGAAGCTTTCTTT
TRBV6-2/TRBV6-3	TRBD1	few	TRBJ1-2	CASSYDRVDRDRLGYTF	TGTGCCAGCAGTTACGATCGCGTCGACCGGGACAGACTTGGCTACACCTTC
TRBV2	.	.	TRBJ1-5	CASRDRPYSNQPQHF	TGTGCCAGCAGGGACAGACCATATAGCAATCAGCCCCAGCATTTT
TRBV7-2	TRBD1	.	TRBJ2-7	CASSPRTGGAYEQYF	TGTGCCAGCAGCCCCCGGACAGGGGGAGCCTACGAGCAGTACTTC
TRBV27	TRBD1	few	TRBJ1-5	CASGRDRGVQPQHF	TGTGCCAGCGGCCGGGACAGGGGAGTTCAGCCCCAGCATTTT
TRBV28	.	many	TRBJ2-1	CASVQGADNEQFF	TGTGCCAGCGTACAGGGTGCCGACAATGAGCAGTTCTTC
TRBV20-1	TRBD1	few	TRBJ2-7	CSAAKRTGALYEQYF	TGCAGTGCTGCTAAACGTACAGGGGCCCTCTACGAGCAGTACTTC
TRBV18	.	many	TRBJ1-1	CASSPMGIEAFF	TGTGCCAGCTCACCAATGGGGATTGAAGCTTTCTTT
TRBV6-2/TRBV6-3	.	.	TRBJ2-7	CASSSQPGYEQYF	TGTGCCAGCAGTAGTCAGCCCGGCTACGAGCAGTACTTC
TRBV4-2	.	.	TRBJ2-2	CASSQEGRGLRVTGELFF	TGTGCCAGCAGCCAAGAGGGCCGGGGTCTCAGGGTCACCGGGGAGCTGTTTTTT